This TCR beta chain was found in a study of read filtering for tumor transcriptome and immune sequencing. The library was built from 400 to 500 ng RNA with molecular barcoded adaptors for alpha/delta and beta/gamma chains. TCRdb independently ran MiXCR on the reads; one entry per CDR3 protein. The top ten hold approximately 16% of the sample, which has approximately 58,000 distinct CDR3 sequences, around an eighth seen once. Study-level points and caveats: Even smaller IR-seq throughput identified most shared clonotypes. Single-read clonotypes: about 81.9% of IR-seq clonotypes (roughly 3.5% of reads), about 75% of RNA-seq clonotypes (less than 50% of reads). Correlation between methods rose after single-read clonotypes were removed.

The CDR3 sequence is 11 residues long. V dropped 6 bases and J dropped 5; count of bases not matched to a gene: 3. Germline V lookup: CDR1 SQVTM, CDR2 ANQGSEA. This clonotype appeared many times. Its antigen is still unknown. The chain employs TRBV29-1 and TRBJ2-5; TRBD2 matches 7 bases. The sequence was collected from a donor over 35 with multiple myeloma. Sequencing used a population of CD138-negative cells sorted from bone marrow. The CDR3 DNA reads TGCAGCGTGTGGGGGGGGGAGACCCAGTACTTC. It codes for CSVWGGETQYF.